A single sample is the source of the 16 T cell receptor beta chains below, sequenced in a study of T cell responses to AZD1222 COVID-19 vaccine (dated by TCRdb to the early 2020s). Receptors were amplified or captured by the immunoSEQ multiplex PCR assay. TCRdb took this table from immuneACCESS and kept in-frame rearrangements with V and J called. Such tables lack part of the clones; where checked against another copy, unresolved V genes explain under half of the gap, and the rest is unexplained. Here the sample has 150,000 to 200,000 clones; around 89% occur a single time. The ten largest clonotypes hold roughly a quarter of the sample. Reading the label with the study, this specimen's time point is: about 28 days (+/-7) after the second vaccine dose. Sequenced material: peripheral blood, taken 28 days after the second AZD1222 dose. The receptors originated from an adult who received the AZD1222 COVID-19 vaccine.

The table lists this clone with a count of one. The chain joins TRBV4-1 to TRBJ1-1; no reliable D call. This CDR3 spans 15 amino acids. Trimming stripped 4 bases from V and 5 bases from J, with 17 bases between. The germline V gene has CDR1 MGHRA and CDR2 YSYEKL. The DNA of the CDR3 is TGCGCCAGCAGCCCGTATACGCGTAGGTTTACTGAAGCTTTCTTT. As protein: CASSPYTRRFTEAFF.

V gene TRBV28 combines with J gene TRBJ1-1; 7 nucleotides match TRBD1. The CDR3 is made up of 17 amino acids. Germline trimming cut 8 bases from V and 0 bases from J; bases unmatched to any gene: 15. Germline CDR1 is MDHEN and CDR2 is SYDVKM. This CDR3 reads CASPPTGSGGVNTEAFF. The CDR3 coding sequence is TGTGCCAGCCCACCGACAGGGAGTGGTGGTGTGAACACTGAAGCTTTCTTT. The complete variable domain, with remaining parts taken from reference TRBV28 and TRBJ1-1, reads DVKVTQSSRYLVKRTGEKVFLECVQDMDHENMFWYRQDPGLGLRLIYFSYDVKMKEKGDIPEGYSVSREKKERFSLILESASTNQTSMYLCASPPTGSGGVNTEAFFGQGTRLTVV.

The rearrangement uses TRBV28 and TRBJ2-7; 7 bases agree with TRBD1. This CDR3 region has 16 residues. In germline, CDR1 is MDHEN, CDR2 SYDVKM. V was clipped by 5 bases and J by 1 base; unmatched bases: 11. In DNA, the CDR3 is TGTGCCAGCAGTCTTCATCTGGGACAGTTATCCTACGAGCAGTACTTC. Translating it yields CASSLHLGQLSYEQYF.

This chain uses TRBV2 with TRBJ2-3, with 10 bases that match TRBD2. This CDR3 contains 15 residues. Trimming removed 6 bases from V and 0 bases from J; junction bases left unmatched: 3. Looked up from germline, CDR1 is SNHLY and CDR2 is FYNNEI. CDR3 sequence reads: CASSPGLASTDTQYF. CDR3 sequence (DNA): TGTGCCAGCAGCCCGGGACTAGCGAGCACAGATACGCAGTATTTT.

The CDR3 coding sequence is TGTGCCAGCAGCTTAGTGGTCGCCAACGAAGCTTTCTTT. Protein product: CASSLVVANEAFF. The chain combines TRBV11-2 with TRBJ1-1; no definite D call. This CDR3 contains 13 residues. The ends were cut back, 1 base at V and 8 bases at J, with 11 bases in the middle. Looked up from germline, CDR1 is SGHAT and CDR2 is FQNNGV.

The chain joins TRBV3-1 (or the pseudogene TRBV3-2) to TRBJ1-2; weak D call: TRBD1 (5 bases). The CDR3 has 15 residues. V dropped 0 bases and J dropped 5 bases, with 13 bases sitting between them. Germline CDR1 reads LGHDT; CDR2 reads YNNKEL (reference sequence). CDR3 sequence: CASSQDDRKGYGYTF. The CDR3 nucleotides read TGTGCCAGCAGCCAAGACGACAGAAAGGGGTATGGCTACACCTTC.

The V call is TRBV7-2, the J call TRBJ2-7; 12 bases match TRBD2. Trimming at V came to 6 bases and at J to 5 bases, leaving 8 bases not matched to a gene. The CDR3 totals 15 residues. Germline CDR1 is SGHTA and CDR2 is FQGNSA. DNA of the CDR3: TGTGCCAGCAGGACCCTAGCGGGAGGGCTCCACGAGCAGTACTTC. Its translation: CASRTLAGGLHEQYF.

CDR3 nucleotide sequence: TGCGCCAGCAGCCTGGGGCTAGCTAACAACTACAATGAGCAGTTCTTC. Translation: CASSLGLANNYNEQFF. The chain uses TRBV5-1 and TRBJ2-1; D may be TRBD1 or TRBD2 (5 bases each). Germline CDR1 reads SGHRS; CDR2 reads YFSETQ. CDR3 length: 16 amino acids. Trimming cost V 4 bases and J 3 bases, with 17 bases left between them.

The chain couples TRBV7-3 to TRBJ2-1; possibly TRBD2 for D (5 bases). V was pared by 5 bases and J by 0 bases, with 14 bases between. Germline loops: CDR1 SGHTA, CDR2 FQGTGA. The CDR3 runs 16 residues. In nucleotides, the CDR3 is TGTGCCAGCAGCCCCACGGGGTCGAGCTCCTACAATGAGCAGTTCTTC. Protein: CASSPTGSSSYNEQFF.

The CDR3 bases are TGCGCCAGCAGTGCACTAGCGGGAGGGACGAACACCGGGGAGCTGTTTTTT. Translated: CASSALAGGTNTGELFF. The rearrangement uses TRBV10-2 and TRBJ2-2; 13 nucleotides agree with TRBD2. The CDR3 consists of 17 residues. J lost 0 bases, V lost 4 bases, and 2 bases had no gene match. CDR1 is WSHSY and CDR2 is SAAADI in the germline V gene.

The V and J genes are TRBV6-2 or TRBV6-3 and TRBJ2-1; 7 nucleotides match TRBD2. The CDR3 is 15 amino acids. Germline assignment: CDR1 MNHEY and CDR2 SVGEGT. V trimming: 3 bases; J trimming: 10 bases; junction bases outside the gene matches: 12. CDR3 in DNA: TGTGCCAGCAGTTATCTCCGGCGGGAGTTAAGGGAGCAGTTCTTC. The encoded protein is CASSYLRRELREQFF.

This clone has a single count. The chain joins TRBV28 to TRBJ2-5; TRBD2 might be the D (6 bases). The V gene lost 3 bases and the J gene lost 1 base, with 12 bases spanning the gap. Germline CDR1 MDHEN, CDR2 SYDVKM. The CDR3 extends over 15 amino acids. This CDR3 is CASSFSGTLQETQYF. The DNA of the CDR3 is TGTGCCAGCAGTTTTTCCGGGACTCTCCAAGAGACCCAGTACTTC.

V usage is TRBV7-8 and J usage is TRBJ1-3; a possible D gene is TRBD1 (5 bases). Germline CDR1 SGHVS, CDR2 FQNEAQ. This CDR3 region has 14 residues. The V gene lost 2 bases and the J gene lost 2 bases, with 7 bases spanning the gap. The CDR3 DNA sequence: TGTGCCAGCAGCTTACAGGGCCCTGGAAACACCATATATTTT. Translated, it gives CASSLQGPGNTIYF.

Here the CDR3 reads CASSYGSGVGEQYF. DNA for the CDR3: TGTGCCAGCAGTTACGGAAGCGGGGTGGGGGAGCAGTACTTC. This chain connects TRBV6-5 to TRBJ2-7; 7 bases fit TRBD2. J was trimmed by 7 bases and V by 2 bases; bases with no gene match: 8. This CDR3 comprises 14 residues. CDR1 and CDR2 (germline): MNHEY, SVGAGI.

The genes are TRBV19 and TRBJ2-2, with D tentatively TRBD1 or TRBD2 (5 bases each). CDR3 size: 16 residues. Germline CDR1 LNHDA, CDR2 SQIVND (reference sequence). The V end was cut by 4 bases, the J end by 4 bases, with 16 bases between. In DNA form, the CDR3 reads TGTGCCAGTAGTACCGGGCCCTGGGGACCCACCGGGGAGCTGTTTTTT. Translating gives CASSTGPWGPTGELFF.

This chain joins TRBV5-4 and TRBJ2-6; D is unresolved. Germline lookup yields CDR1 SGHNT and CDR2 YYREEE (reference sequence). V was cut by 7 bases and J by 2 bases, with 7 bases left in between. The CDR3 runs to 13 residues. Here the CDR3 DNA reads TGTGCCAGCCTTAGACCTGGGGCCAACGTCCTGACTTTC. Its translation is CASLRPGANVLTF.